This paragraph covers one TCR beta chain sequence. The junction had 10 bases not matched to a gene; V was cut back by 7 bases and J by 6 bases. The germline CDR1 and CDR2 sequences are LNHDA and SQIVND (reference sequence). The CDR3 contains 14 residues. The record originates from a study of T-cell memory formation after mild COVID-19. TCRdb redid the calling of the 5' RACE reads with MiXCR, one entry per CDR3 protein. The repertoire holds about 560,000 distinct CDR3 sequences, 17% seen once, with roughly 7.8% in the top ten. The TCR sequence derives from an adult woman who had mild COVID-19 (a few samples of this study predate the infection). Cell type and time point are not known. Sequencing was done on a sample of PBMCs or a T cell subset sorted from them (not recorded which). V and J are TRBV19 and TRBJ2-3, with TRBD2 identical over 7 bases. Written as DNA, the CDR3 is TGTGCCAGTAAAAGGGAGCGGGGCGAGGATACGCAGTATTTT. It yields the protein CASKRERGEDTQYF.